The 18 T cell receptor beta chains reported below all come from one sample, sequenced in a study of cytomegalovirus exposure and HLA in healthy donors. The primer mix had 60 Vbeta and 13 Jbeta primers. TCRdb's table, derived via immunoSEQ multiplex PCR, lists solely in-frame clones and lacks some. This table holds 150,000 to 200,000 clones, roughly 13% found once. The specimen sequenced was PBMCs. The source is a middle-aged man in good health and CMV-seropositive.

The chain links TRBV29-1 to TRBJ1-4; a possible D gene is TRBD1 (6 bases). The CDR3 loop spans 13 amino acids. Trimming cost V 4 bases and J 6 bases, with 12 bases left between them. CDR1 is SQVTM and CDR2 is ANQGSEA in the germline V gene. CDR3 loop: CSVARDKYEKLFF. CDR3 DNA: TGCAGCGTTGCACGGGACAAGTATGAAAAACTGTTTTTT.

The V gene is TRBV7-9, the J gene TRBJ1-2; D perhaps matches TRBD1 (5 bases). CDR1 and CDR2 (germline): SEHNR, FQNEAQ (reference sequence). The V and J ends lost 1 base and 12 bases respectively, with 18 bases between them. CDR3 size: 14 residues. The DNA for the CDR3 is TGTGCCAGCAGCTTAGGAGGTAGACAGACCCGGGACACCTTC. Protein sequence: CASSLGGRQTRDTF.

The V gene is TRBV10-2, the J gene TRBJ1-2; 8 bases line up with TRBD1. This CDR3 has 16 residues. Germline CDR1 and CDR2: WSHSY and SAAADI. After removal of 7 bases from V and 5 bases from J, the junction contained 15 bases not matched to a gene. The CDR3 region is CASNSIDGQGGYGYTF. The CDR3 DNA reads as TGCGCCAGCAATTCGATTGACGGACAGGGCGGGTATGGCTACACCTTC.

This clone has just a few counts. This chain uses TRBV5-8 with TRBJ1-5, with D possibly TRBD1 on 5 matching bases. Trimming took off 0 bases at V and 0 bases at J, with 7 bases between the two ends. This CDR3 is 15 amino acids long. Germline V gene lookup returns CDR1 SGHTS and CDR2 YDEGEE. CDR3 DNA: TGTGCCAGCAGCTTGGCCGGGGGTAGCAATCAGCCCCAGCATTTT. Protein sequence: CASSLAGGSNQPQHF. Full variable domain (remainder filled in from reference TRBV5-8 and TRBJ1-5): EAGVTQSPTHLIKTRGQQATLRCSPISGHTSVYWYQQALGLGLQFLLWYDEGEERNRGNFPPRFSGRQFPNYSSELNVNALELEDSALYLCASSLAGGSNQPQHFGDGTRLSIL.

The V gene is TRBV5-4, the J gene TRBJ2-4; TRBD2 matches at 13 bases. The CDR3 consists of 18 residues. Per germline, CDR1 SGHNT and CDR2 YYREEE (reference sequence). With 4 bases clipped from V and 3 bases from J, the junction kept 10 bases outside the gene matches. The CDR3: CASSPGTSGVGGKNIQYF. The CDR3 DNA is TGTGCCAGCAGCCCCGGGACTAGCGGGGTGGGCGGCAAAAACATTCAGTACTTC.

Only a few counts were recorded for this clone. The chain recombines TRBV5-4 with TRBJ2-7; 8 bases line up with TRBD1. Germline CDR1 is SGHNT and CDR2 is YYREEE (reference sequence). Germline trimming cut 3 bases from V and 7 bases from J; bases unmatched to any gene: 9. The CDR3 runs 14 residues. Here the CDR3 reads CASSSTGEVEEQYF. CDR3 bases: TGTGCCAGCAGCTCGACAGGGGAGGTGGAAGAGCAGTACTTC.

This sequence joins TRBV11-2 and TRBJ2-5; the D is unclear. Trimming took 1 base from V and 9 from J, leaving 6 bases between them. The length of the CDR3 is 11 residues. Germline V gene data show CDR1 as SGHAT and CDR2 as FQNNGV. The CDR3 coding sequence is TGTGCCAGCAGCTTAGTCCATCCCCAGTACTTC. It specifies CASSLVHPQYF.

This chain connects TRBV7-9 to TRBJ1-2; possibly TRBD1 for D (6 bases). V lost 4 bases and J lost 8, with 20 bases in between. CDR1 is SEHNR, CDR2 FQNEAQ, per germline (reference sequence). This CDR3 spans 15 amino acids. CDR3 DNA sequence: TGTGCCAGCAGCTCCGGGACACCACCTACGGTGGGCTACACCTTC. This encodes CASSSGTPPTVGYTF.

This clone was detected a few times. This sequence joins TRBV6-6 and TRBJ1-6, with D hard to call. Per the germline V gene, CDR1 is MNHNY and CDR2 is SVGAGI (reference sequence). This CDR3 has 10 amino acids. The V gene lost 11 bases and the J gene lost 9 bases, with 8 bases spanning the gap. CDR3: CACGGSPLHF. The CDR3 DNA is TGTGCCTGTGGAGGTTCACCCCTCCACTTT.

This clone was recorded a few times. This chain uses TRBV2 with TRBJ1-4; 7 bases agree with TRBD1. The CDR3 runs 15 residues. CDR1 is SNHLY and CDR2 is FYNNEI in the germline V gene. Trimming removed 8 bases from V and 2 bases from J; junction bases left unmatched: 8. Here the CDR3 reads CASQGGPSTNEKLFF. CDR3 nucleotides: TGTGCCAGCCAGGGGGGCCCCTCGACTAATGAAAAACTGTTTTTT.

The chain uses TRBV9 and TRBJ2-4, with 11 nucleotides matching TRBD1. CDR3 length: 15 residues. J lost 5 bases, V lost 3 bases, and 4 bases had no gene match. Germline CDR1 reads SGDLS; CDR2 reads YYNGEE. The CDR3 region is CASSAQGQGENIQYF. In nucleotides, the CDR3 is TGTGCCAGCAGCGCTCAGGGACAGGGGGAAAACATTCAGTACTTC.

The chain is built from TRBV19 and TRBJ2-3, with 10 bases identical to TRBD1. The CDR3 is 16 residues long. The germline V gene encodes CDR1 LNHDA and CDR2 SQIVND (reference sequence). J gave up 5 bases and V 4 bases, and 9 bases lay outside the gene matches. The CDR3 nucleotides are TGTGCCAGTAGTACCAAGCTGGACAGGGGGGTAGATACGCAGTATTTT. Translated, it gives CASSTKLDRGVDTQYF.

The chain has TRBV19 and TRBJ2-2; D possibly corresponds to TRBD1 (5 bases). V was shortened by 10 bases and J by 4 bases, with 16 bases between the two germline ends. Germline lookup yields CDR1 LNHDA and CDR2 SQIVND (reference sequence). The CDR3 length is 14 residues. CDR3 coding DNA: TGTGCCACTAGAGAGACAGTGCTCACCGGGGAGCTGTTTTTT. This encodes CATRETVLTGELFF.

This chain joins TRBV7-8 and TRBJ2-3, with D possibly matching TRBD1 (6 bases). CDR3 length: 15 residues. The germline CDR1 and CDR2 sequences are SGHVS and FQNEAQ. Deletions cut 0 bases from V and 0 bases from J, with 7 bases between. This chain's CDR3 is CASSLAGASTDTQYF. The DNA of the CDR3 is TGTGCCAGCAGCTTAGCGGGGGCTAGCACAGATACGCAGTATTTT. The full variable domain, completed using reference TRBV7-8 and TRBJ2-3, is GAGVSQSPRYKVAKRGQDVALRCDPISGHVSLFWYQQALGQGPEFLTYFQNEAQLDKSGLPSDRFFAERPEGSVSTLKIQRTQQEDSAVYLCASSLAGASTDTQYFGPGTRLTVL.

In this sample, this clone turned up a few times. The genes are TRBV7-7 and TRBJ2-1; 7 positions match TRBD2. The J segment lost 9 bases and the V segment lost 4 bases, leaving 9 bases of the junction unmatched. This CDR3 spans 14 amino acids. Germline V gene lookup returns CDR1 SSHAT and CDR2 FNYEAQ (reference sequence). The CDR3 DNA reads TGTGCCAGCAGCTCGGGGCCGGCTAGCGGTGAGCAGTTCTTC. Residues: CASSSGPASGEQFF. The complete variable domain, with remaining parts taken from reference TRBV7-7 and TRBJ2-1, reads GAGVSQSPRYKVTKRGQDVTLRCDPISSHATLYWYQQALGQGPEFLTYFNYEAQPDKSGLPSDRFSAERPEGSISTLTIQRTEQRDSAMYRCASSSGPASGEQFFGPGTRLTVL.

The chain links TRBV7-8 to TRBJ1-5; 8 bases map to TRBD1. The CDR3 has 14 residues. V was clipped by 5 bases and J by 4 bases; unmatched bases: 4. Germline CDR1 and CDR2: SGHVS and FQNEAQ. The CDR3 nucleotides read TGTGCCAGCAGCGGAGGACAGGGAAATCAGCCCCAGCATTTT. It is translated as CASSGGQGNQPQHF.

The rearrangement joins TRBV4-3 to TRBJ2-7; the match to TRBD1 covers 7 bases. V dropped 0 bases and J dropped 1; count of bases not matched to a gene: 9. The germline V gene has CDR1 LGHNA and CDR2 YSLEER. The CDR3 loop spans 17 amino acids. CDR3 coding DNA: TGCGCCAGCAGCCAAGATTTACAGGGGATAGATTCCTACGAGCAGTACGTC. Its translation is CASSQDLQGIDSYEQYV.

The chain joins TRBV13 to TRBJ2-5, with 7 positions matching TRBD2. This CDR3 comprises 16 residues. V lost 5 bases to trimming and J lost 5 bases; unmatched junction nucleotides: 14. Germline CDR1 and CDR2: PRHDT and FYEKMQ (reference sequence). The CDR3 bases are TGTGCCAGCAGCCCCGGTCGGGCGGGGGAAGGGGAGACCCAGTACTTC. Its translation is CASSPGRAGEGETQYF. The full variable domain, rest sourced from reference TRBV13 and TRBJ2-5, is AAGVIQSPRHLIKEKRETATLKCYPIPRHDTVYWYQQGPGQDPQFLISFYEKMQSDKGSIPDRFSAQQFSDYHSELNMSSLELGDSALYFCASSPGRAGEGETQYFGPGTRLLVL.